This TCR beta chain comes out of a study of long-term antiretroviral therapy in people with HIV. Version v3.0 of the immunoSEQ assay was performed at survey level. Profiling relied on immunoSEQ multiplex PCR, and the TCRdb table lists in-frame clones only, not all of them. The data hold 7,500 to 10,000 clones, with 70% to 90% observed a single time. Trimming left V 2 bases short and J 13 bases short, with 9 bases between. The CDR3 sequence is 11 residues long. From germline, CDR1 is MNHEY and CDR2 SVGAGI. Whole-study results and caveats: Dominating the repertoire at all time points were the clones that expanded before ART. Repertoires in HIV (unlike those of controls) had narrower CDR3 length ranges. Older ART regimens were possibly in use when the blood was collected between about 2003 and 2017. Even long-term ART left TRB diversity below transplant donor controls, despite gains.

As regards this clone: Its antigen is currently unknown.

The rearrangement joins TRBV6-5 to TRBJ2-1, with D perhaps matching TRBD1 (6 bases). The sequences come from unsorted PBMCs, collected 0.7 years after starting antiretroviral therapy. This sequence originates from a man between 40 and 49 years old with HIV. The CDR3, as DNA: TGTGCCAGCAGTTACGGGGGCTACCAGTTCTTC. The encoded protein is CASSYGGYQFF.